A selection of T cell receptor beta chains follows, all from one sample in a study of cytomegalovirus exposure and HLA in healthy donors. This table comes from immunoSEQ multiplex PCR, and its TCRdb copy is limited to in-frame clones, with some not included. The sample yields under 110,000 clones, approximately 72% seen once. The sample comprised PBMCs. The receptor set was obtained from a woman aged 40 to 50 in good health and CMV-seronegative. Each CDR3 is given with its conserved first and last residue. D genes are given only for firm matches. Only some rows state a clone size, as once, few, many or a class for expanded clones.

d_call j_call v_call clone_size cdr3_aa cdr3_nt
TRBD2 TRBJ2-1 TRBV7-3 few CASSLTGTTDEQFF TGTGCCAGCAGCTTGACCGGGACTACGGATGAGCAGTTCTTC
TRBD1 TRBJ2-3 TRBV28 NA CASRGTVTDTQYF TGTGCCAGCAGGGGGACAGTAACAGATACGCAGTATTTT
TRBD1 TRBJ1-2 TRBV9 few CASSSRLQGEGGYTF TGTGCCAGCAGCTCACGCTTACAGGGGGAGGGTGGCTACACCTTC
NA TRBJ2-7 TRBV7-8 NA CASSPSLTYEQYF TGTGCCAGCAGCCCTTCTTTAACCTACGAGCAGTACTTC
TRBD1 TRBJ1-6 TRBV6-6 NA CASNQQGVGSPLHF TGTGCCAGCAATCAACAGGGGGTGGGTTCACCCCTCCACTTT
TRBD2 TRBJ2-1 TRBV6-6 NA CASSSGTSGYNEQFF TGTGCCAGCAGCTCCGGGACTAGCGGGTACAATGAGCAGTTCTTC
NA TRBJ2-7 TRBV6-5 NA CASSRISYEQYF TGTGCCAGCAGCAGGATCTCCTACGAGCAGTACTTC
NA TRBJ2-1 TRBV21-1 NA CASSKGPGTSGRHYNEQFF TGTGCCAGCAGCAAAGGACCTGGGACTAGCGGGAGACACTACAATGAGCAGTTCTTC
NA TRBJ1-2 TRBV29-1 few CSVEDRGYGYTF TGCAGCGTTGAAGATCGCGGCTATGGCTACACCTTC
NA TRBJ2-6 TRBV5-1 NA CASSWSGEVSGANVLTF TGCGCCAGCAGCTGGAGCGGAGAAGTCTCTGGGGCCAACGTCCTGACTTTC
TRBD2 TRBJ2-1 TRBV5-1 NA CASSRGLAGAPSYNEQFF TGCGCCAGCAGCCGGGGACTAGCGGGAGCTCCCTCCTACAATGAGCAGTTCTTC
TRBD1 TRBJ1-4 TRBV30 NA CAWSVQGRGSEKLFF TGTGCCTGGAGTGTACAGGGCAGGGGGAGTGAAAAACTGTTTTTT
TRBD1 TRBJ1-3 TRBV5-1 NA CASSSGGTGKNTIYF TGCGCCAGCAGCTCCGGAGGGACAGGGAAAAACACCATATATTTT
TRBD1 TRBJ1-5 TRBV2 NA CASSPGQGHQPQHF TGTGCCAGCAGTCCGGGACAGGGGCATCAGCCCCAGCATTTT
NA TRBJ1-5 TRBV2 NA CASSEEQNQPQHF TGTGCCAGCAGTGAAGAACAAAATCAGCCCCAGCATTTT
TRBD2 TRBJ2-3 TRBV19 NA CALAGCTDTQYF TGTGCCCTAGCGGGGTGCACAGATACGCAGTATTTT
NA TRBJ2-5 TRBV7-8 NA CASSPFERETQYF TGTGCCAGCAGCCCCTTCGAGCGAGAGACCCAGTACTTC
TRBD1 TRBJ1-1 TRBV28 few CASSPDRKAFF TGTGCCAGCAGTCCGGACAGGAAAGCTTTCTTT
NA TRBJ2-7 TRBV29-1 once CSVEASNEQYF TGCAGCGTTGAAGCGAGCAACGAGCAGTACTTC
NA TRBJ1-2 TRBV7-9 few CASSLEGTLYGYTF TGTGCCAGCAGCTTAGAGGGGACACTCTATGGCTACACCTTC
NA TRBJ1-1 TRBV4-2 NA CASSQERDTTEAFF TGTGCCAGCAGCCAAGAGAGGGACACCACTGAAGCTTTCTTT
TRBD2 TRBJ2-1 TRBV4-2 once CASSQSTSENEQFF TGTGCCAGCAGCCAGAGCACTAGCGAGAATGAGCAGTTCTTC
TRBD1 TRBJ2-2 TRBV9 NA CASSVVMGQQDTGELFF TGTGCCAGCAGCGTAGTTATGGGACAGCAAGACACCGGGGAGCTGTTTTTT
TRBD1 TRBJ1-3 TRBV30 few CAWSPGQGGGNTIYF TGTGCCTGGAGTCCCGGACAGGGAGGCGGCAACACCATATATTTT
NA TRBJ2-7 TRBV27 once CASSLSWSGGYEQYF TGTGCCAGCAGTTTATCGTGGAGCGGAGGGTACGAGCAGTACTTC
TRBD2 TRBJ2-3 TRBV7-6 NA CASSTLSGGTDTQYF TGTGCCAGCAGCACCCTTAGCGGGGGGACAGATACGCAGTATTTT
NA TRBJ2-3 TRBV7-9 NA CSSSSPSDTQYF TGTTCCAGCAGCTCCCCTTCGGATACGCAGTATTTT
NA TRBJ1-4 TRBV11-2 NA CASSLYGGTNEKLFF TGTGCCAGCAGCTTATATGGCGGGACTAATGAAAAACTGTTTTTT
NA TRBJ2-7 TRBV30 NA CAWSARTQDEQYF TGTGCCTGGAGTGCACGAACTCAGGACGAGCAGTACTTC
TRBD1 TRBJ2-5 TRBV7-8 once CASSNWDRPQETQYF TGTGCCAGCAGCAATTGGGACAGGCCCCAAGAGACCCAGTACTTC
NA TRBJ2-7 TRBV18 NA CASSPRVEVYEQYF TGTGCCAGCTCACCCAGGGTAGAGGTCTACGAGCAGTACTTC
TRBD1 TRBJ2-7 TRBV30 NA CAWSQGMTYEQYF TGTGCCTGGTCACAGGGGATGACCTACGAGCAGTACTTC
TRBD1 TRBJ2-1 TRBV4-1 NA CASSLTGLEENEQFF TGCGCCAGCAGCCTGACAGGGCTCGAAGAGAATGAGCAGTTCTTC
TRBD1 TRBJ2-5 TRBV15 few CATSRDRAQETQYF TGTGCCACCAGCAGGGACAGGGCCCAAGAGACCCAGTACTTC
NA TRBJ2-7 TRBV6-1 NA CASSERGGSYEQYF TGTGCCAGCAGTGAAAGGGGGGGCTCCTACGAGCAGTACTTC
NA TRBJ1-6 TRBV18 once CASSPTASSYNSPLHF TGTGCCAGCTCACCGACAGCAAGCTCCTATAATTCACCCCTCCACTTT
NA TRBJ2-5 TRBV10-3 NA CAISELVQETQYF TGTGCCATCAGTGAGCTAGTTCAAGAGACCCAGTACTTC
NA TRBJ1-2 TRBV6-5 few CASSEVGGGYGYTF TGTGCCAGCAGTGAAGTAGGAGGCGGCTATGGCTACACCTTC
NA TRBJ2-5 TRBV5-1 few CASSLRTDQETQYF TGCGCCAGCAGCTTACGGACAGACCAAGAGACCCAGTACTTC
NA TRBJ1-5 TRBV2 NA CASSEFGVENQPQHF TGTGCCAGCAGTGAATTCGGAGTAGAGAATCAGCCCCAGCATTTT
TRBD1 TRBJ2-3 TRBV28 NA CASRLPGQGADTQYF TGTGCCAGCAGACTCCCTGGACAGGGGGCAGATACGCAGTATTTT
NA TRBJ2-6 TRBV18 NA CASSPSSRIGANVLTF TGTGCCAGCTCACCATCTAGCAGGATTGGGGCCAACGTCCTGACTTTC
TRBD1 TRBJ2-7 TRBV19 NA CASSLETGGYEQYF TGTGCCAGTAGTTTAGAGACAGGGGGCTACGAGCAGTACTTC
NA TRBJ2-7 TRBV9 NA CASSAMTRSDEQYF TGTGCCAGCAGCGCCATGACTAGATCGGACGAGCAGTACTTC
NA TRBJ2-7 TRBV7-2 NA CASSLTGTSDYEQYF TGTGCCAGCAGCCTGACCGGGACATCCGACTACGAGCAGTACTTC